One and the same sample provided the 15 T cell receptor beta chains below, sequenced in a study of blood T cell repertoires in COVID-19 (dated by TCRdb to the early 2020s). Library preparation employed the immunoSEQ multiplex PCR assay. The table was pulled from immuneACCESS by TCRdb, which kept in-frame rearrangements only. Such tables lose some clones; where checked, under half of the loss comes from unresolved V genes, and the rest has no known cause. The sample yields some 40,000 clones; about 88% were counted once. The ten largest make up around 35% of the sample. The sequenced sample was peripheral blood. These receptors were taken from a man aged 65-85 years with active COVID-19.

V and J are TRBV2 and TRBJ2-5; 7 bases are shared with TRBD1. Germline loops: CDR1 SNHLY, CDR2 FYNNEI. V lost 6 bases and J lost 1; bases outside the gene matches: 2. This CDR3 is 13 amino acids long. DNA for the CDR3: TGTGCCAGCAGCGGGGACAGCCAAGAGACCCAGTACTTC. This sequence encodes CASSGDSQETQYF.

The chain couples TRBV6-1 to TRBJ1-3; D is possibly TRBD1 (6 bases). The CDR3 extends over 17 amino acids. The germline V gene has CDR1 MNHNS and CDR2 SASEGT. Trimming left V 4 bases short and J 1 base short, with 17 bases between. The CDR3 region is CASSGRGYRESGNTIYF. The CDR3 DNA is TGTGCCAGCAGTGGGAGAGGATACAGGGAGTCTGGAAACACCATATATTTT.

This chain joins TRBV9 and TRBJ2-5, with 8 bases matching TRBD1. J was trimmed by 5 bases and V by 4 bases; bases with no gene match: 13. The CDR3 runs to 16 residues. The germline CDR1 and CDR2 sequences are SGDLS and YYNGEE. For the CDR3, the DNA is TGTGCCAGCAGCCCTTATTCGACAGGGGCCGGGGAGACCCAGTACTTC. Translation gives CASSPYSTGAGETQYF.

The chain has TRBV5-4 and TRBJ2-1; the D gene is possibly TRBD1 (6 bases). The CDR3 has 16 amino acids. Trimming shortened V by 2 bases and J by 1 base, and 13 bases separated the two germline ends. The germline CDR1 and CDR2 sequences are SGHNT and YYREEE (reference sequence). This chain's CDR3 is CASSLGGARSYNEQFF. The CDR3 DNA sequence: TGTGCCAGCAGCTTAGGGGGAGCGAGGTCCTACAATGAGCAGTTCTTC.

The chain uses TRBV13 and TRBJ2-5; 11 nucleotides agree with TRBD1. Germline CDR1 is PRHDT and CDR2 is FYEKMQ (reference sequence). CDR3 size: 15 residues. V was pared by 4 bases and J by 5 bases, with 6 bases of the junction left unmatched. The CDR3 protein is CASSSRTGGRETQYF. The DNA of the CDR3 is TGTGCCAGCAGCTCCCGGACAGGGGGCAGGGAGACCCAGTACTTC.

The genes are TRBV12-3 or TRBV12-4 and TRBJ1-3, with D perhaps TRBD1 (5 bases). The germline V and J ends were trimmed by 6 bases and 9 bases, with 12 bases remaining between them. The CDR3 runs to 12 residues. In nucleotides, the CDR3 is TGTGCCAGCAGCGCGGAAAGGGGCACCATATATTTT. Its protein is CASSAERGTIYF.

The V gene is TRBV28, the J gene TRBJ1-5; no definite D call. The length of the CDR3 is 14 residues. Germline CDR1 MDHEN, CDR2 SYDVKM. V gave up 5 bases and J gave up 5 bases, with 13 bases separating them. CDR3 residues: CASSARDFYQPQHF. CDR3 bases: TGTGCCAGCAGTGCCCGGGATTTTTATCAGCCCCAGCATTTT.

This chain uses TRBV5-1 with TRBJ2-7; 11 bases align to TRBD2. CDR3 length: 16 residues. Germline trimming cut 1 base from V and 2 bases from J; bases unmatched to any gene: 5. Germline V gene sequence: CDR1 SGHRS, CDR2 YFSETQ. The CDR3 loop is CASSLMPSGGPYEQYF. CDR3 DNA sequence: TGCGCCAGCAGCTTGATGCCTAGCGGGGGGCCCTACGAGCAGTACTTC.

The chain employs TRBV18 and TRBJ1-5; 7 bases are shared with TRBD1. J was trimmed by 1 base and V by 3 bases; bases with no gene match: 3. The CDR3 sequence is 15 residues long. CDR1 is KGHSH, CDR2 LQKENI, per germline. The CDR3 region has the DNA TGTGCCAGCTCACCCGACAGGGCAAGCAATCAGCCCCAGCATTTT. This gives the protein CASSPDRASNQPQHF. Variable domain in full (rest from reference TRBV18 and TRBJ1-5): NAGVMQNPRHLVRRRGQEARLRCSPMKGHSHVYWYRQLPEEGLKFMVYLQKENIIDESGMPKERFSAEFPKEGPSILRIQQVVRGDSAAYFCASSPDRASNQPQHFGDGTRLSIL.

The genes are TRBV28 and TRBJ2-7, with TRBD2 matching 7 bases. This CDR3 has 16 residues. V was clipped by 1 base and J by 2 bases; unmatched bases: 8. CDR1 is MDHEN, CDR2 SYDVKM, per germline. CDR3 nucleotides: TGTGCCAGCAGTTTATTAGGACTAGGGAAAACCTACGAGCAGTACTTC. Its protein product is CASSLLGLGKTYEQYF.

The chain combines TRBV5-5 with TRBJ1-6, with 7 bases aligning to TRBD1. Germline trimming cut 6 bases from V and 0 bases from J; bases unmatched to any gene: 0. Germline values: CDR1 SGHKS, CDR2 YYEKEE (reference sequence). The CDR3 spans 14 residues. In DNA form, the CDR3 reads TGTGCCAGCAACAGGGGCTCCTATAATTCACCCCTCCACTTT. It is translated as CASNRGSYNSPLHF.

This chain connects TRBV7-3 to TRBJ2-1, with D tentatively TRBD2 (5 bases). The CDR3 totals 15 residues. CDR1 SGHTA and CDR2 FQGTGA come from the germline V gene. V lost 5 bases, J lost 6 bases, and 17 bases lay in between. CDR3: CASSPSAGPGNEQFF. The CDR3 region has the DNA TGTGCCAGCAGCCCGTCGGCGGGCCCGGGCAATGAGCAGTTCTTC.

This chain connects TRBV7-3 to TRBJ1-6, with D unresolved. V was shortened by 2 bases and J by 7 bases, with 12 bases between the two germline ends. The CDR3 totals 15 residues. The germline gives CDR1 SGHTA, CDR2 FQGTGA. The CDR3 sequence: CASSLYGGVNSPLHF. Written as DNA, the CDR3 is TGTGCCAGCAGCTTATATGGAGGAGTGAATTCACCCCTCCACTTT.

V is TRBV4-3 and J is TRBJ1-6; D not certain. The V end was cut by 1 base, the J end by 8 bases, with 15 bases between. The CDR3 sequence is 16 residues long. CDR1 and CDR2 (germline): LGHNA, YSLEER. CDR3 sequence reads: CASSQGLTQRYSPLHF. The DNA of the CDR3 is TGCGCCAGCAGCCAAGGACTGACCCAGCGATATTCACCCCTCCACTTT.

CDR3 sequence (DNA): TGTGCCAGCAGCCACGACAGGGGGCGAAGTTCACCCCTCCACTTT. Amino acid sequence: CASSHDRGRSSPLHF. The V call is TRBV4-2, the J call TRBJ1-6; 10 nucleotides match TRBD1. The V gene end was trimmed by 3 bases and the J gene end by 9 bases; junction bases not matched to a gene: 5. The germline CDR1 and CDR2 sequences are LGHNA and YNFKEQ. The CDR3 is 15 amino acids.